The source of this TCR beta chain is a study of molecular identifiers for immune sequencing clone quantification. Study-wide findings and caveats: Spiked-in Jurkat TCR RNA corresponding to one cell was reported as detectable against roughly 1 million naive cells. Naive cells had under 1% of molecules in clones above 20 RNA copies, effectors over 98%.

Trimming shortened V by 1 base and J by 8 bases, and 13 bases separated the two germline ends. The V gene's germline CDR1 is MGHRA and CDR2 YSYEKL. The CDR3 covers 14 residues. Sorting defined naive CD8 T cells as CD8+CD4-CCR7+CD45RA+. The table lists this clonotype with many counts. Its antigen remains unknown. Library preparation followed earlier protocols using designated TCR primers. TCRdb used MiXCR to reprocess the PCR reads, holding one entry per CDR3 protein. The data hold about 510,000 distinct CDR3 sequences, with around 23% observed a single time. Sequencing was carried out using naive CD8+ T cells from blood, with Jurkat cell RNA spiked in. Subset specified: FACS-sorted CD8+CD4-CCR7+CD45RA+ naive T cells. V gene TRBV4-1 combines with J gene TRBJ2-3; D tentatively reads TRBD1 or TRBD2 (5 bases each). The receptor was derived from a human donor in good health. Some libraries in this study had Jurkat cell RNA spiked in. In nucleotides, the CDR3 is TGCGCCAGCAGCCAAGGGGGCGGCGGAGGTACGCAGTATTTT. This codes for CASSQGGGGGTQYF.